The sequence of this TCR beta chain was determined in a study of OX40 agonist ivuxolimab in advanced cancers. Study details: The patients received agonistic anti-OX40 (CD134) antibody ivuxolimab. One hepatocellular carcinoma and a couple of cutaneous melanoma patients partially responded. Notes on the study in general: In the 0.1 to 3.0 mg/kg range, CD4+ and CD8+ blood T cells had expanded clonally by week 6. Not determined was the antigen specificity of the expanded peripheral T cells.

Repertoires were generated with immunoSEQ multiplex PCR, while TCRdb's copy carries only in-frame clones and drops some. The sample lists roughly 66,000 clones, roughly 80% occurring once. The CDR3 runs to 14 residues. Germline assignment: CDR1 SGHAT and CDR2 FQNNGV. V was clipped by 1 base and J by 4 bases, with 10 bases between them. Note on this clone: Its antigen is still unknown.

The sample was CD4+ or CD8+ T cells sorted from blood, taken in a trial of the OX40 agonist ivuxolimab. The J gene is TRBJ1-1, the V gene TRBV11-2; D possibly corresponds to TRBD1 (6 bases). The receptor comes from an adult with an advanced solid tumor such as melanoma, head and neck, liver or kidney cancer. CDR3 DNA sequence: TGTGCCAGCAGCTTAGTTAGAGGGGGCACTGAAGCTTTCTTT. Translated, it gives CASSLVRGGTEAFF.